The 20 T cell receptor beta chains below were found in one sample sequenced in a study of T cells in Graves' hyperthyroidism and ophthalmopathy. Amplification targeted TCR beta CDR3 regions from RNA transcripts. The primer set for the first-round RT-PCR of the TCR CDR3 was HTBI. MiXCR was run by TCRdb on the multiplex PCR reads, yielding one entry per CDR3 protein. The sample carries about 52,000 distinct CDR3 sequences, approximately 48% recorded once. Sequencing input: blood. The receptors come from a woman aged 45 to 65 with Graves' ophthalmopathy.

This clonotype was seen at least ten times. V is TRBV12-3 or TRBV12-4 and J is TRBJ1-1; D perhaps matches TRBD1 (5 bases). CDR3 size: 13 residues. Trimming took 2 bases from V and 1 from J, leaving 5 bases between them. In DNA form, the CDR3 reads TGTGCCAGCAGTTTAACAGGGAACACTGAAGCTTTCTTT. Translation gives CASSLTGNTEAFF.

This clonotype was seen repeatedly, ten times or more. The CDR3 nucleotides read TGCGCCAGCAGCGCAGGGAACAGACGAAACGAGCAGTACTTC. Residues: CASSAGNRRNEQYF. The rearrangement joins TRBV5-1 to TRBJ2-7; D is perhaps TRBD1 (5 bases). The CDR3 runs 14 residues. CDR1 is SGHRS and CDR2 is YFSETQ in the germline V gene. Trimming removed 4 bases at V and 5 bases at J, with 16 bases between. Combining the CDR3 with reference TRBV5-1 and TRBJ2-7 gives the whole variable domain KAGVTQTPRYLIKTRGQQVTLSCSPISGHRSVSWYQQTPGQGLQFLFEYFSETQRNKGNFPGRFSGRQFSNSRSEMNVSTLELGDSALYLCASSAGNRRNEQYFGPGTRLTVT.

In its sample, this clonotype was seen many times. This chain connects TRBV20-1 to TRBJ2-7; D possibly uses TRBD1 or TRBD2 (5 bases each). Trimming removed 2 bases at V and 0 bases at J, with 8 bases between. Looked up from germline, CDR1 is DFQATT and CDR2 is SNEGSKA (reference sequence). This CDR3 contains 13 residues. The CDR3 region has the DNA TGCAGTGCTAGACCTGGGGGCTCCTACGAGCAGTACTTC. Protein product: CSARPGGSYEQYF.

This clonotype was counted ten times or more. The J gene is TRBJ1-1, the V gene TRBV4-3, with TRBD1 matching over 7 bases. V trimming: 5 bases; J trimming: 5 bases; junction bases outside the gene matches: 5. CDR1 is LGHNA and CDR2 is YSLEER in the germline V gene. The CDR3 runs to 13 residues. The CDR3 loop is CASSWRGQTEAFF. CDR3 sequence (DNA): TGCGCCAGCAGCTGGAGGGGGCAAACTGAAGCTTTCTTT.

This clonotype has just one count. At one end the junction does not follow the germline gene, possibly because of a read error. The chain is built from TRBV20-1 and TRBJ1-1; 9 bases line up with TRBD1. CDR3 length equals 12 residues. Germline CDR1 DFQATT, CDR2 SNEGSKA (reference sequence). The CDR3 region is CSARTGDTEASF. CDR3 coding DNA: TGCAGTGCCCGGACAGGGGACACGGAAGCTTCCTTT.

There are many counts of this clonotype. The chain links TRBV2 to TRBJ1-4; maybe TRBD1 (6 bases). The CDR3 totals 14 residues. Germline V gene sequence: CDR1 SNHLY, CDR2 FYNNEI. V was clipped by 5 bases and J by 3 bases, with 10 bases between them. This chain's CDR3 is CASSLQGSNEKLFF. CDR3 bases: TGTGCCAGCAGTCTACAGGGATCTAATGAAAAACTGTTTTTT.

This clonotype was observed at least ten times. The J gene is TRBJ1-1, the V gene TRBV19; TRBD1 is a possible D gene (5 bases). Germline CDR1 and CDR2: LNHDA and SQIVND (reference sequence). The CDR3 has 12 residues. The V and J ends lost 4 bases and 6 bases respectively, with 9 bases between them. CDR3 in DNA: TGTGCCAGTAGTACCCGAGGGGCTGAAGCTTTCTTT. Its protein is CASSTRGAEAFF.

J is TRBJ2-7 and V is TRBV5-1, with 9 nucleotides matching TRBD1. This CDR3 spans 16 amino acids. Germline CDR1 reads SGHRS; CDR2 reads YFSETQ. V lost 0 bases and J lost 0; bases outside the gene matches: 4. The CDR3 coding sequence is TGCGCCAGCAGCTTGGCCTTGGACAGGGGCTCCTACGAGCAGTACTTC. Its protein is CASSLALDRGSYEQYF.

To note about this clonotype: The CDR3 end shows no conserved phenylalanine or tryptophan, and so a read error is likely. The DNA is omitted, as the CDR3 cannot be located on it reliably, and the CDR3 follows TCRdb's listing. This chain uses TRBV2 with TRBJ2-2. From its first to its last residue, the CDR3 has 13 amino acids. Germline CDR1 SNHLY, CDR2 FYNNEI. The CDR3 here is CASSLLNPGELLL.

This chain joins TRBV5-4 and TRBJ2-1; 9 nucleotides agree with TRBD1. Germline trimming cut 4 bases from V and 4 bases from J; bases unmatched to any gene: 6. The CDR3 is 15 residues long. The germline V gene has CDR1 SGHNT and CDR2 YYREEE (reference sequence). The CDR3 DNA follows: TGTGCCAGCAGCCGCCCGGGACAGGGATACAATGAGCAGTTCTTC. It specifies CASSRPGQGYNEQFF.

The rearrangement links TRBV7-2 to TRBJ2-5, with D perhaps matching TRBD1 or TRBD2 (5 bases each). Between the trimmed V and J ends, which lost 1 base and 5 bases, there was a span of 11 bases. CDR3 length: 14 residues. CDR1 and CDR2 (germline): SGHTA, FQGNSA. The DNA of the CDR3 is TGTGCCAGCAGCTTAGGAGGGACGTGGGAGACCCAGTACTTC. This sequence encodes CASSLGGTWETQYF.

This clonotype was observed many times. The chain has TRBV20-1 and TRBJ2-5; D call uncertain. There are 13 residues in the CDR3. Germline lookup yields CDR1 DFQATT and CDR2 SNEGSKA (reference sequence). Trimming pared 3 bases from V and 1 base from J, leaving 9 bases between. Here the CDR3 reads CSASSAAQETQYF. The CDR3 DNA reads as TGCAGTGCTAGCTCGGCGGCCCAAGAGACCCAGTACTTC.

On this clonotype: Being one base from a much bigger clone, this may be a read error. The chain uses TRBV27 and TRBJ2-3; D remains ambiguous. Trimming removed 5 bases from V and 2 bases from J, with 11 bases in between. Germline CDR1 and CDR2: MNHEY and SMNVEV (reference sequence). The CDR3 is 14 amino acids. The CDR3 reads CASSRKNTTDTQYF. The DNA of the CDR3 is TGTGCCAGCAGTCGGAAGAACACCACAGATACGCAGTATTTT.

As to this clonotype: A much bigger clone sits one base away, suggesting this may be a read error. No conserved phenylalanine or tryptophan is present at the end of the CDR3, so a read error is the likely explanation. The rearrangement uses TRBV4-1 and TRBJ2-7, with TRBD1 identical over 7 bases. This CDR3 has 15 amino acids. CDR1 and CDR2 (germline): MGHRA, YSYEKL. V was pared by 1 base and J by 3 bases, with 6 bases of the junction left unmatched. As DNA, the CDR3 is TGCGCCAGCAGCCAAGGGACAGGAGAGGACTACGAGCAGTACTCC. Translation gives CASSQGTGEDYEQYS.

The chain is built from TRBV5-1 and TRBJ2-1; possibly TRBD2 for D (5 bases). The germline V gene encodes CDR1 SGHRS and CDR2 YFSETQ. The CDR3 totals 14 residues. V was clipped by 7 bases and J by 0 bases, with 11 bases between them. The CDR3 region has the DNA TGCGCCAGCGGACTGAAAAGCTCCTACAATGAGCAGTTCTTC. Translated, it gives CASGLKSSYNEQFF.

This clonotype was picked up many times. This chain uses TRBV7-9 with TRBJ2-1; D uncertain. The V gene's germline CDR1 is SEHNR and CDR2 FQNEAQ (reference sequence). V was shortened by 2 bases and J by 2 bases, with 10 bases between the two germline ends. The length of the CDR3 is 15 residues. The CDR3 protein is CASSLLRDAYNEQFF. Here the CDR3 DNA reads TGTGCCAGCAGCTTATTGCGCGACGCCTACAATGAGCAGTTCTTC. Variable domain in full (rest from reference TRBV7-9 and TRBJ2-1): DTGVSQNPRHKITKRGQNVTFRCDPISEHNRLYWYRQTLGQGPEFLTYFQNEAQLEKSRLLSDRFSAERPKGSFSTLEIQRTEQGDSAMYLCASSLLRDAYNEQFFGPGTRLTVL.

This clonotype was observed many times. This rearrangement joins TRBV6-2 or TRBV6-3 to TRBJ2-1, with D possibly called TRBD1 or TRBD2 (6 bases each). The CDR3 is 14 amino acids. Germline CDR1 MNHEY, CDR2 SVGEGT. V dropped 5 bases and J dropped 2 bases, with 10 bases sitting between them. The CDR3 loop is CASSQRGPYNEQFF. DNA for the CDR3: TGTGCCAGCAGTCAACGGGGGCCCTACAATGAGCAGTTCTTC.

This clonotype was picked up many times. The CDR3 region has the DNA TGTGCCAGCAGCCGACCCGACAGGGGTCCCGGGGAGCTGTTTTTT. It specifies CASSRPDRGPGELFF. V gene TRBV5-5 combines with J gene TRBJ2-2, with 8 bases aligning to TRBD1. This CDR3 contains 15 residues. Germline values: CDR1 SGHKS, CDR2 YYEKEE (reference sequence). Trimming took 4 bases from V and 6 from J; bases not matched to a gene: 8. Based on the CDR3 plus reference TRBV5-5 and TRBJ2-2, the full variable domain is DAGVTQSPTHLIKTRGQQVTLRCSPISGHKSVSWYQQVLGQGPQFIFQYYEKEERGRGNFPDRFSARQFPNYSSELNVNALLLGDSALYLCASSRPDRGPGELFFGEGSRLTVL.

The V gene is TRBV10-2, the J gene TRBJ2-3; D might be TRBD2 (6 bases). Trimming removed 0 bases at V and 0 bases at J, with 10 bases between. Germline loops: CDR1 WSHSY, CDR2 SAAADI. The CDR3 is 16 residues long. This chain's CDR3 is CASSESGGVSTDTQYF. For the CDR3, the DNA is TGCGCCAGCAGTGAGTCTGGAGGGGTAAGCACAGATACGCAGTATTTT.

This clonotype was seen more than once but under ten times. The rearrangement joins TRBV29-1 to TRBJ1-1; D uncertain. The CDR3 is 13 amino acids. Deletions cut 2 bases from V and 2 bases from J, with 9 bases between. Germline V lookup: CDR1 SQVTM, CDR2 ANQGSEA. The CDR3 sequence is CSVESGRNTEAFF. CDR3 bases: TGCAGCGTTGAAAGTGGACGTAACACTGAAGCTTTCTTT.